The rows below give T cell receptor beta chains drawn from one sample of a study of blood T cell repertoires in COVID-19. Data came from immunoSEQ multiplex PCR; TCRdb stores just in-frame clones and leaves some out. Among 90,000 or so clones listed, about two thirds were seen once. What was sequenced was peripheral blood. Receptors were obtained from a woman aged 80 or older with acute or convalescent COVID-19. Each CDR3 is given with its conserved first and last residue. A D gene is named only where the DNA matches it firmly. Only part of the rows carry a size: once, few, many, or a class if the clone is expanded.

>TRBD1|TRBV10-3|TRBJ1-2|NA
CAISERTGVGGYTF
TGTGCCATCAGTGAAAGGACAGGGGTAGGGGGCTACACCTTC
>TRBD1|TRBV29-1|TRBJ2-3|NA
CSARLVKGQGALLTDTQYF
TGCAGCGCTCGGCTCGTAAAAGGACAGGGGGCGCTTCTTACAGATACGCAGTATTTT
>TRBD1|TRBV24-1|TRBJ2-7|few
CATSDGTGSYEQYF
TGTGCCACCAGTGACGGGACAGGTTCCTACGAGCAGTACTTC
>NA|TRBV12-2|TRBJ1-1|NA
CASRFPLGTEAFF
TGTGCAAGTCGCTTCCCTCTAGGCACTGAAGCTTTCTTT
>NA|TRBV5-1|TRBJ1-3|NA
CASSLAGLGGNTIYF
TGCGCCAGCAGCTTGGCAGGGCTAGGTGGAAACACCATATATTTT
>TRBD1|TRBV7-2|TRBJ1-1|NA
CASSLTTGRTEAFF
TGTGCCAGCAGCCTTACGACAGGGAGGACTGAAGCTTTCTTT
>NA|TRBV6-5|TRBJ2-1|NA
CASSSGKAYNEQFF
TGTGCCAGCAGTTCCGGGAAGGCGTACAATGAGCAGTTCTTC
>TRBD1|TRBV11-2|TRBJ2-1|NA
CASSPTDRLLYNEQFF
TGTGCCAGCAGCCCCACGGACAGGCTTTTATACAATGAGCAGTTCTTC
>TRBD2|TRBV30|TRBJ2-5|NA
CAWSPSGGVVETQYF
TGTGCCTGGAGCCCATCCGGGGGGGTAGTAGAGACCCAGTACTTC
>TRBD2|TRBV7-3|TRBJ2-5|few
CASSRAGEETQYF
TGTGCCAGCAGCCGAGCGGGGGAAGAGACCCAGTACTTC
>NA|TRBV4-2|TRBJ1-1|NA
CASSQDIGFEAFF
TGTGCCAGCAGCCAAGATATCGGGTTTGAAGCTTTCTTT
>TRBD1|TRBV19|TRBJ1-2|NA
CASSPRQGSDYGYTF
TGTGCCAGTAGTCCCAGACAGGGTAGTGATTATGGCTACACCTTC
>NA|TRBV4-2|TRBJ2-2|NA
CASSKPRTGELFF
TGTGCCAGCAGCAAACCCAGGACCGGGGAGCTGTTTTTT
>TRBD2|TRBV4-2|TRBJ2-7|NA
CASSLGLGGEQYF
TGTGCCAGCAGCCTGGGACTAGGAGGCGAGCAGTACTTC